The 23 T cell receptor beta chains given below trace back to one sample, sequenced in a study of T cell repertoires in cytomegalovirus infection. Each CDR3 protein gets one entry after TCRdb re-called the reads with MiXCR. The sample carries 200,000 or so distinct CDR3 sequences, roughly 30% recorded once. Sequenced material: PBMCs. The receptors were gathered from a human donor in good health (CMV status not recorded). Some clones in this sample may be carry-over from other donors' samples.

The chain combines TRBV2 with TRBJ1-5; D is ambiguous. V dropped 5 bases and J dropped 1 base, with 9 bases sitting between them. The CDR3 has 14 residues. Germline-derived CDR1 and CDR2 are SNHLY and FYNNEI. The CDR3 region has the DNA TGTGCCAGCAGTTCGGACGGAAGCAATCAGCCCCAGCATTTT. Protein product: CASSSDGSNQPQHF.

Here the CDR3 DNA reads TGTGCCAGCCTTTACAGGTCCTCTAGCTATGGCTACACCTTC. It translates to CASLYRSSSYGYTF. This chain links TRBV5-6 with TRBJ1-2; maybe TRBD1 (5 bases). The CDR3 consists of 14 residues. With 7 bases removed from V and 4 bases from J, the gap between germline ends came to 17 bases. Germline CDR1 is SGHDT and CDR2 is YYEEEE.

This clonotype was seen more than once but under ten times. CDR3 amino acids: CASSLSGQGLDTQYF. The CDR3 DNA sequence: TGTGCCAGCAGTTTAAGCGGACAGGGTCTGGATACGCAGTATTTT. The genes are TRBV12-3 or TRBV12-4 and TRBJ2-3; 8 nucleotides agree with TRBD1. This CDR3 has 15 amino acids. V shed 2 bases and J 6 bases; nucleotides not matched to a gene: 7.

J is TRBJ2-7 and V is TRBV20-1, with 7 bases aligning to TRBD2. Per germline, CDR1 DFQATT and CDR2 SNEGSKA (reference sequence). The CDR3 contains 14 residues. Losses at the gene ends were 3 bases for V and 5 bases for J; bases not matched to a gene: 10. CDR3: CSARGGDLTNEQYF. The CDR3 region has the DNA TGCAGTGCTAGGGGGGGGGACTTGACCAACGAGCAGTACTTC.

The chain links TRBV2 to TRBJ2-3, with 7 bases lining up with TRBD2. Germline V CDR1 and CDR2: SNHLY, FYNNEI. The CDR3 contains 16 residues. V shed 5 bases, J shed 6 bases, and the junction held 14 bases outside the gene matches. CDR3 region: CASSLISGALRDTQYF. For the CDR3, the DNA is TGTGCCAGCAGTTTAATCAGCGGGGCCCTCAGGGATACGCAGTATTTT.

This clonotype was found a few times. The V and J genes are TRBV7-2 and TRBJ1-1; tentatively, D is TRBD1 (6 bases). The CDR3 sequence is 15 residues long. V shed 1 base and J shed 4 bases, with 13 bases lying between them. Germline V gene data show CDR1 as SGHTA and CDR2 as FQGNSA. The CDR3 coding sequence is TGTGCCAGCAGCTTAGAGGGGACGACAGGCACTGAAGCTTTCTTT. It yields the protein CASSLEGTTGTEAFF.

This clonotype occurred a few times. The chain has TRBV29-1 and TRBJ2-5; 7 nucleotides match TRBD1. The CDR3 is made up of 14 amino acids. J was trimmed by 4 bases and V by 6 bases; bases with no gene match: 11. CDR1 and CDR2 (germline): SQVTM, ANQGSEA. DNA for the CDR3: TGCAGCGTCGATTCGACAGGGCTTGGAGAGACCCAGTACTTC. Translating gives CSVDSTGLGETQYF.

The V call is TRBV7-3, the J call TRBJ1-5; D might be TRBD1 (6 bases). CDR3 size: 14 residues. The V gene's germline CDR1 is SGHTA and CDR2 FQGTGA. Trimming took 4 bases from V and 6 from J, leaving 13 bases between them. CDR3 amino acids: CASSSTGLGQPQHF. Here the CDR3 DNA reads TGTGCCAGCAGCTCCACAGGGCTCGGTCAGCCCCAGCATTTT.

The V and J genes are TRBV5-4 and TRBJ2-7; tentative D call: TRBD1 (5 bases). V dropped 0 bases and J dropped 2 bases, with 12 bases sitting between them. The length of the CDR3 is 15 residues. Germline V gives CDR1 SGHNT, CDR2 YYREEE (reference sequence). Here the CDR3 reads CASSLDPVGAYEQYF. The CDR3 DNA reads TGTGCCAGCAGCTTGGACCCTGTAGGGGCCTACGAGCAGTACTTC.

This clonotype turned up a few times. The rearrangement links TRBV11-2 to TRBJ2-4, with D maybe TRBD1 (7 bases). CDR3 length: 15 residues. V shed 3 bases and J shed 7 bases, with 16 bases lying between them. Germline CDR1 and CDR2: SGHAT and FQNNGV. DNA of the CDR3: TGTGCCAGCAGCTTCAGGGGGGCAGGGAAGAACATTCAGTACTTC. Amino acid sequence: CASSFRGAGKNIQYF.

The rearrangement joins TRBV19 to TRBJ1-1; D ambiguous. This CDR3 has 12 residues. Looked up from germline, CDR1 is LNHDA and CDR2 is SQIVND (reference sequence). Trimming shortened V by 8 bases and J by 5 bases, and 12 bases separated the two germline ends. CDR3 region: CASGEWGTEAFF. In nucleotides, the CDR3 is TGTGCCAGTGGGGAATGGGGAACTGAAGCTTTCTTT.

This clonotype is labeled as medium-sized (0.01 to 0.1%). The chain links TRBV7-2 to TRBJ1-1; tentatively, D is TRBD1 (5 bases). Germline V gene data show CDR1 as SGHTA and CDR2 as FQGNSA. There are 15 residues in the CDR3. V was clipped by 5 bases and J by 1 base, with 14 bases between them. The CDR3 loop is CASSPNGAQNTEAFF. DNA for the CDR3: TGTGCCAGCAGCCCGAACGGGGCGCAGAACACTGAAGCTTTCTTT.

This clonotype has a handful of counts. The chain carries TRBV27 and TRBJ1-2; D is unresolved. Germline CDR1 is MNHEY and CDR2 is SMNVEV (reference sequence). Trimming left V 8 bases short and J 8 bases short, with 24 bases between. The length of the CDR3 is 15 residues. CDR3: CASVGMGSGFFGYTF. The CDR3 nucleotides are TGTGCCAGCGTTGGTATGGGGAGTGGATTTTTCGGCTACACCTTC.

This clonotype was counted only a few times. The chain is built from TRBV7-6 and TRBJ2-7, with 7 bases lining up with TRBD1. Trimming removed 4 bases from V and 5 bases from J; junction bases left unmatched: 2. Germline V gene data show CDR1 as SGHVS and CDR2 as FNYEAQ. CDR3 length: 12 amino acids. The CDR3 DNA reads TGTGCCAGCAGCTCCCAGGGGGACGAGCAGTACTTC. Residues: CASSSQGDEQYF.

This sequence joins TRBV4-3 and TRBJ2-5; D remains ambiguous. V lost 0 bases to trimming and J lost 5 bases, with 13 bases between them. CDR1 is LGHNA and CDR2 is YSLEER in the germline V gene. This CDR3 has 15 amino acids. CDR3 DNA: TGCGCCAGCAGCCAAGACGGAACTGGGCCGGAGACCCAGTACTTC. Protein product: CASSQDGTGPETQYF.

This clonotype came up a few times. The V and J genes are TRBV12-3 or TRBV12-4 and TRBJ1-1; perhaps TRBD1 as D (6 bases). Between the trimmed V and J ends, which lost 7 bases and 2 bases, there was a span of 14 bases. CDR3 length: 14 amino acids. This CDR3 reads CASNPTGTNTEAFF. The CDR3 DNA is TGTGCCAGCAATCCGACAGGCACCAACACTGAAGCTTTCTTT.

This clonotype was counted between two and nine times. The rearrangement joins TRBV7-2 to TRBJ2-7; TRBD2 is a possible D gene (6 bases). The CDR3 consists of 15 residues. CDR1 is SGHTA, CDR2 FQGNSA, per germline. The V gene lost 7 bases and the J gene lost 0 bases, with 16 bases spanning the gap. The CDR3 DNA reads as TGTGCCAGCACTTGGGACTCTTTAAGCTCCTACGAGCAGTACTTC. Protein sequence: CASTWDSLSSYEQYF.

This clonotype was counted a few times. The CDR3 bases are TGTGCCAGCAGCCAAGAAACTAGTTTTCAGGATGAGCAGTTCTTC. Translation: CASSQETSFQDEQFF. V usage is TRBV14 and J usage is TRBJ2-1; a possible D gene is TRBD2 (5 bases). The germline V gene encodes CDR1 SGHDN and CDR2 FVKESK. Trimming stripped 0 bases from V and 8 bases from J, with 14 bases between. CDR3 length equals 15 residues. The entire variable domain, with the rest obtained from reference TRBV14 and TRBJ2-1, is as follows: EAGVTQFPSHSVIEKGQTVTLRCDPISGHDNLYWYRRVMGKEIKFLLHFVKESKQDESGMPNNRFLAERTGGTYSTLKVQPAELEDSGVYFCASSQETSFQDEQFFGPGTRLTVL.

This clonotype was recorded a few times. This chain joins TRBV7-6 and TRBJ2-2; no clear D gene. Germline loops: CDR1 SGHVS, CDR2 FNYEAQ. CDR3 length: 13 amino acids. V lost 5 bases and J lost 3, with 7 bases in between. CDR3: CASSVRDTGELFF. The CDR3 region has the DNA TGTGCCAGCAGCGTCCGGGACACCGGGGAGCTGTTTTTT.

The gene calls are TRBV4-1 and TRBJ1-1; D gene uncertain. This CDR3 is built from 14 residues. With 3 bases removed from V and 1 base from J, the gap between germline ends came to 9 bases. Germline CDR1 MGHRA, CDR2 YSYEKL. CDR3 DNA: TGCGCCAGCAGCCAGGTGGGTCCGAACACTGAAGCTTTCTTT. Translation: CASSQVGPNTEAFF.

This clonotype showed up just once. A much more abundant neighbour one base away suggests this may be a read error. The V gene is TRBV7-2, the J gene TRBJ2-7, with TRBD1 identical over 10 bases. CDR1 and CDR2 (germline): SGHTA, FQGNSA. The CDR3 has 15 residues. Here the CDR3 DNA reads TGTGCCAGCAGCTTAGCGGGACAGGGGCGCTACGTGCAGTACTTC. It translates to CASSLAGQGRYVQYF.

The CDR3 spells CASSNGGEVNEQFF. CDR3 DNA: TGTGCCAGCAGCAACGGGGGCGAGGTCAATGAGCAGTTCTTC. V gene TRBV7-9 combines with J gene TRBJ2-1; D might be TRBD1 or TRBD2, each matching 6 bases. CDR1 and CDR2 (germline): SEHNR, FQNEAQ (reference sequence). The CDR3 is made up of 14 amino acids. Trimming removed 5 bases from V and 6 bases from J, with 14 bases in between.

This clonotype has at least ten counts. The rearrangement uses TRBV7-8 and TRBJ1-1; D is undetermined. The germline gives CDR1 SGHVS, CDR2 FQNEAQ. The CDR3 loop spans 15 amino acids. The V gene lost 1 base and the J gene lost 2 bases, with 11 bases spanning the gap. This CDR3 reads CASSLDLSGNTEAFF. CDR3 nucleotides: TGTGCCAGCAGCTTAGATTTAAGTGGAAACACTGAAGCTTTCTTT.